This T cell receptor (beta chain) was documented in a study of glioma-infiltrating T cells after dendritic cell vaccination. Study-level background: Patients received autologous tumor lysate-pulsed dendritic cell vaccination between 2003 and 2012. Dendritic cells derived from monocytes and pulsed with autologous tumor lysate formed the vaccine.

The primer mix had 60 V beta and 13 J beta primers. Sequencing used immunoSEQ multiplex PCR; TCRdb keeps in-frame clones, though not all of them. The sample records fewer than 75,000 clones, approximately 80% being singletons. The receptor was derived from a human donor with glioblastoma. The sequencing used blood, collected before dendritic cell vaccination.

CDR3 nucleotides: TGTGCCAGTAGTACCCGGGACAGCAGATCAAAACTTTTCAATCAGCCCCAGCATTTT. Protein: CASSTRDSRSKLFNQPQHF. This chain links TRBV19 with TRBJ1-5; the match to TRBD1 covers 7 bases. The length of the CDR3 is 19 residues. With 4 bases clipped from V and 3 bases from J, the junction kept 18 bases outside the gene matches. Germline V gene lookup returns CDR1 LNHDA and CDR2 SQIVND (reference sequence).